The 2 T cell receptor beta chains below were found in one sample sequenced in a study of tissue T cells after allogeneic stem cell transplantation. Clones were read by immunoSEQ multiplex PCR, and TCRdb kept only the in-frame ones, dropping some. This table has 1,600 or so clones, 85% appearing once. The sample in question was liver tissue, obtained at autopsy. The receptors come from a male patient of 60 years or more with steroid-refractory graft-versus-host disease after an allogeneic stem cell transplant. Some T cells could come from the graft donor.

This chain joins TRBV19 and TRBJ2-7; 8 nucleotides line up with TRBD1. The ends lost 6 bases at V and 4 bases at J; junction bases unmatched: 14. Germline V CDR1 and CDR2: LNHDA, SQIVND (reference sequence). The CDR3 is 16 amino acids. CDR3 sequence: CASSRTTGALRYEQYF. The CDR3 DNA sequence: TGTGCCAGTAGCCGGACGACAGGGGCTTTGAGGTACGAGCAGTACTTC. Complete variable domain (other parts from reference TRBV19 and TRBJ2-7): DGGITQSPKYLFRKEGQNVTLSCEQNLNHDAMYWYRQDPGQGLRLIYYSQIVNDFQKGDIAEGYSVSREKKESFPLTVTSAQKNPTAFYLCASSRTTGALRYEQYFGPGTRLTVT.

The chain uses TRBV6-4 and TRBJ2-3, with D possibly being TRBD2 (7 bases). V was trimmed by 2 bases and J by 0 bases, leaving 9 bases between them. CDR3 length equals 15 residues. CDR1 is MRHNA and CDR2 is SNTAGT in the germline V gene. DNA for the CDR3: TGTGCCAGCAGTGACGGGGGGGCTAGCACAGATACGCAGTATTTT. This translates into CASSDGGASTDTQYF.